The clone carrying this TCR beta chain was counted a few times. What it binds is not known. TCRdb re-called the 5' RACE reads through MiXCR, storing one row per CDR3 protein. There are 250,000 or so distinct CDR3 sequences in the sample; 15% to 20% occur only once, and roughly a third lies in the top ten. This CDR3 contains 14 residues. Germline loops: CDR1 DFQATT, CDR2 SNEGSKA (reference sequence). Trimming took 0 bases from V and 9 from J, leaving 15 bases between them. The data stem from a study of CD8 T cells in ankylosing spondylitis. Overall study findings and caveats: About 8 highly homologous variants formed a TCR beta motif that appeared characteristic of ankylosing spondylitis blood. Relatively rare in peripheral blood, disease-linked clones were also CD8+. Significant enrichment of disease-linked clones was reported in matched ankylosing spondylitis synovial fluid. Both synovial fluid and blood in reactive arthritis had previously been reported to carry some motif variants.

V and J are TRBV20-1 and TRBJ2-1; D may be TRBD2 (5 bases). This clonotype was obtained from a male donor with ankylosing spondylitis or in good health (not recorded which). The sample was blood, either unsorted or a sorted T cell fraction (not recorded which). For the CDR3, the DNA is TGCAGTGCTAGAGATAGGTCGGGATCGCCTGAGCAGTTCTTC. Its translation: CSARDRSGSPEQFF.